This paragraph covers one T cell receptor (beta chain) sequence. The antigen is unknown. The sample originates from a study of Tregs in tolerant kidney transplant recipients. In the study overall: Recipients received nonmyeloablative bone marrow transplants from related graft donors, with transient mixed chimerism. Regarding the study as a whole: In tolerant patients, donor-specific Tregs outgrew total Tregs, suggesting antigen-driven expansion. For some patients, primers changed over time, blocking nucleotide-level comparison.

From germline, CDR1 is SGHNT and CDR2 YYREEE (reference sequence). The CDR3 is 14 amino acids. Trimming shortened V by 0 bases and J by 4 bases, and 11 bases separated the two germline ends. TCRdb keeps only in-frame clones here, not all; method: immunoSEQ multiplex PCR. The table lists around 77,000 clones, 95% to 98% of them singletons. Thawed PBMCs were FACS-sorted into unstimulated CD4+CD25+CD127- regulatory T cells, CD4+CD25- non-regulatory cells, CD4 and CD8 cells. The chain joins TRBV5-4 to TRBJ2-7; D may be TRBD2 (6 bases). The material sequenced was CD4+ T cells from blood, taken before the transplant. The sequence came from a human donor who received a combined kidney and bone marrow transplant. The CDR3 spells CASSLVGSRYEQYF. The CDR3 bases are TGTGCCAGCAGCTTGGTCGGGAGCAGGTACGAGCAGTACTTC.